The present entry profiles one T cell receptor (beta chain) with its context. Method: immunoSEQ multiplex PCR; TCRdb's copy keeps in-frame clones and lacks some. Of approximately 14,000 clones in the sample, less than 55% were seen once. This sample was taken from a study of sequential checkpoint blockade in melanoma. Treatment meaning: randomized to nivolumab then ipilimumab (arm A) or the reverse (arm B). The CDR3 spans 15 residues. Germline V lookup: CDR1 MNHNS, CDR2 SASEGT. The trim removed 3 bases at V and 3 bases at J, leaving 4 bases unmatched. This specimen consisted of CD8+ T cells sorted from blood (inferred from file names), obtained from a patient given nivolumab and ipilimumab in sequence. This receptor was identified in a human donor with melanoma. This chain uses TRBV6-1 with TRBJ2-7; 11 bases map to TRBD2. The CDR3 protein is CASSETSGVFYEQYF. CDR3 in DNA: TGTGCCAGCAGTGAGACTAGCGGGGTGTTCTACGAGCAGTACTTC.